The T cell receptor (beta chain) described here comes from a study of blood T cell repertoires in COVID-19. Study details: T cells, B-cell-depleted T cells, or PBMCs provided the cDNA or gDNA that served as material.

Participants, roughly 18 to 100 years old, spanned approximately 26 US areas. In assigning cohorts, the study relied on participant-reported clinical history. From germline, CDR1 is SGDLS and CDR2 YYNGEE. This CDR3 region has 17 residues. Germline trimming cut 2 bases from V and 5 bases from J; bases unmatched to any gene: 15. TCRdb keeps only in-frame clones here, not all; method: immunoSEQ multiplex PCR. The profile shows 300,000 to 500,000 clones, roughly 90% of them singletons. The specimen was PBMCs or T cells enriched from blood (not recorded which). The rearrangement links TRBV9 to TRBJ1-2; 7 nucleotides match TRBD1. The sequence was obtained from a woman aged 25 to 39 with acute COVID-19. The CDR3 here is CASSVQPLLTGEYGYTF. The CDR3 DNA sequence: TGTGCCAGCAGCGTGCAGCCCCTCCTCACAGGGGAATATGGCTACACCTTC.